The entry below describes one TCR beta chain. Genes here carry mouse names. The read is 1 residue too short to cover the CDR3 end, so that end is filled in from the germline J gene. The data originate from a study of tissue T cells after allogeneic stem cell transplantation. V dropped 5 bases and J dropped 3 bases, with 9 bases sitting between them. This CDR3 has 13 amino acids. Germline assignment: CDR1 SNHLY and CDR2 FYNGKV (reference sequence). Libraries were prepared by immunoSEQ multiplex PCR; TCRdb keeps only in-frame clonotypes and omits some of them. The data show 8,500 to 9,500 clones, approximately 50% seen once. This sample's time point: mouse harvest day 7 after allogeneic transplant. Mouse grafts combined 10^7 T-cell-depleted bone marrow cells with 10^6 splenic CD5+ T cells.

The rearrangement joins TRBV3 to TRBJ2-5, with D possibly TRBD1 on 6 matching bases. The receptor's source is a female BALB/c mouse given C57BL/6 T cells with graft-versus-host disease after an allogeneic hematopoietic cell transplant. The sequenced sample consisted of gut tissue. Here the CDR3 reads CASSRTAQDTQYF. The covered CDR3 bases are TGTGCCAGCAGCCGGACAGCACAAGACACCCAGTAC.